Sequencing of this T cell receptor (beta chain) was carried out in a study of T cells in Graves' hyperthyroidism and ophthalmopathy. Broader study findings: The model foresaw ophthalmopathy a median roughly 6.3 months prior to onset.

On this clonotype: What it binds is unknown.

The cohort's ophthalmopathy patients, a group with duration under 3 months, had a Clinical Activity Score of at least 3 and a NOSPECS grade of at least 4. Exclusions: uncontrolled infection, other autoimmune disease, pregnancy, lactation. Clinicians diagnosed patients from clinical symptoms, serum thyroxine and TRAb, thyroid ultrasound and orbital computed tomography. It was RNA transcripts that yielded the amplified TCR beta CDR3 regions. The HTBI primer set was used in a first-round RT-PCR of the TCR CDR3. TCRdb recomputed calls from the multiplex PCR reads with MiXCR, one row per CDR3 protein. The sample lists a few hundred thousand distinct CDR3 sequences; about 16% were seen once. Germline loops: CDR1 SGHRS, CDR2 YFSETQ. V was clipped by 7 bases and J by 2 bases, with 8 bases between them. This CDR3 is built from 12 residues.

The genes are TRBV5-1 and TRBJ2-3; the D is unclear. Source material: blood. The sequence was collected from a woman aged 30 to 39 with Graves' ophthalmopathy. The CDR3 here is CASGPNTDTQYF. The CDR3 nucleotides are TGCGCCAGCGGCCCCAACACAGATACGCAGTATTTT.